Presented here are 30 T cell receptor beta chains from one specimen sequenced in a study of persistence of HIV-infected CD4 T cells. No antigen has been assigned to these receptors. Cells were stimulated with CMV-infected fibroblast lysates at roughly 9.1 ug/mL. CD40L/CD69 double-negative CD45RO-high memory CD4+ T cells were collected. Sequencing used immunoSEQ version 4 in survey mode. Profiling relied on immunoSEQ multiplex PCR, and the TCRdb table lists in-frame clones only, not all of them. The sample gives approximately 31,000 clones, 82% of which show up once; 0.86% is in the top ten. Sample: CD4+ T cells sorted from PBMCs after roughly 18-hour stimulation, taken from a patient who received antiretroviral therapy. Source of these receptors: an adult man with HIV who was CMV-seropositive.

The chain uses TRBV7-9 and TRBJ1-1; D is uncertain. V shed 5 bases and J shed 0 bases, with 16 bases lying between them. Germline CDR1 reads SEHNR; CDR2 reads FQNEAQ (reference sequence). The CDR3 runs to 16 residues. CDR3 in DNA: TGTGCCAGCAGCCTAGGACTGGGTCTACTGAACACTGAAGCTTTCTTT. Translated, it gives CASSLGLGLLNTEAFF. Full variable domain (missing parts from reference TRBV7-9 and TRBJ1-1): DTGVSQNPRHKITKRGQNVTFRCDPISEHNRLYWYRQTLGQGPEFLTYFQNEAQLEKSRLLSDRFSAERPKGSFSTLEIQRTEQGDSAMYLCASSLGLGLLNTEAFFGQGTRLTVV.

This chain joins TRBV27 and TRBJ1-5; possibly TRBD1 for D (6 bases). CDR1 MNHEY and CDR2 SMNVEV come from the germline V gene (reference sequence). The V gene lost 9 bases and the J gene lost 5 bases, with 26 bases spanning the gap. The CDR3 sequence is 17 residues long. The CDR3 loop is CASPHFIRAGEDQPQHF. The CDR3 DNA sequence: TGTGCCAGTCCCCATTTTATCAGGGCAGGGGAAGATCAGCCCCAGCATTTT.

The chain couples TRBV12-3 or TRBV12-4 to TRBJ2-7; no firm D call. V dropped 4 bases and J dropped 7 bases, with 8 bases sitting between them. CDR3 size: 11 residues. For the CDR3, the DNA is TGTGCCAGCAGTTACCACGCGGAGCAGTACTTC. Protein product: CASSYHAEQYF.

This clone was seen a handful of times. The chain uses TRBV28 and TRBJ1-2; D possibly corresponds to TRBD1 (5 bases). V lost 3 bases and J lost 2, with 13 bases in between. This CDR3 region has 15 residues. CDR1 is MDHEN, CDR2 SYDVKM, per germline. The CDR3 protein is CASSFGAVRNYGYTF. In DNA, the CDR3 is TGTGCCAGCAGTTTCGGGGCAGTCCGCAACTATGGCTACACCTTC.

J is TRBJ2-7 and V is TRBV2; D tentatively reads TRBD1 or TRBD2 (5 bases each). The germline gives CDR1 SNHLY, CDR2 FYNNEI. V lost 3 bases and J lost 1, with 13 bases in between. The CDR3 has 15 amino acids. CDR3 protein: CASSEGRRGSYEQYF. The CDR3 nucleotides read TGTGCCAGCAGTGAGGGGCGGCGAGGGTCCTACGAGCAGTACTTC.

This chain links TRBV5-1 with TRBJ2-5; 7 bases fit TRBD2. Germline CDR1 reads SGHRS; CDR2 reads YFSETQ. Trimming at V came to 0 bases and at J to 4 bases, leaving 3 bases not matched to a gene. The CDR3 has 14 amino acids. CDR3 sequence (DNA): TGCGCCAGCAGCTTGGGACTAGCCGGAGAGACCCAGTACTTC. Translated: CASSLGLAGETQYF.

The table lists this clone with a few counts. V gene TRBV7-9 combines with J gene TRBJ2-1; D is ambiguous. The V gene's germline CDR1 is SEHNR and CDR2 FQNEAQ (reference sequence). This CDR3 comprises 12 residues. Trimming took off 7 bases at V and 5 bases at J, with 9 bases between the two ends. This CDR3 is CASNFRDNEQFF. CDR3 bases: TGTGCCAGCAACTTCCGGGACAATGAGCAGTTCTTC.

V and J are TRBV7-8 and TRBJ1-1; D possibly corresponds to TRBD1 (5 bases). With 5 bases removed from V and 0 bases from J, the gap between germline ends came to 10 bases. This CDR3 has 14 residues. CDR1 and CDR2 (germline): SGHVS, FQNEAQ. As DNA, the CDR3 is TGTGCCAGCAGCCCTCGACAGATGAACACTGAAGCTTTCTTT. It specifies CASSPRQMNTEAFF.

The chain uses TRBV5-1 and TRBJ2-6; 10 nucleotides agree with TRBD1. The CDR3 spans 17 residues. The V gene's germline CDR1 is SGHRS and CDR2 YFSETQ. With 4 bases clipped from V and 1 base from J, the junction kept 5 bases outside the gene matches. The CDR3 here is CASSSGTGASGANVLTF. The CDR3 DNA reads TGCGCCAGCAGCAGCGGGACAGGGGCTTCTGGGGCCAACGTCCTGACTTTC.

This clone occurred a few times. This chain uses TRBV19 with TRBJ1-1, with TRBD1 matching over 7 bases. The V segment lost 3 bases and the J segment 11 bases; nucleotides outside the gene matches: 15. The CDR3 sequence is 15 residues long. Germline CDR1 reads LNHDA; CDR2 reads SQIVND (reference sequence). CDR3 in amino acids: CASSMANRGPGSAFF. CDR3 nucleotides: TGTGCCAGTAGTATGGCGAACAGGGGCCCTGGGTCTGCTTTCTTT. The entire variable domain, with the rest obtained from reference TRBV19 and TRBJ1-1, is as follows: DGGITQSPKYLFRKEGQNVTLSCEQNLNHDAMYWYRQDPGQGLRLIYYSQIVNDFQKGDIAEGYSVSREKKESFPLTVTSAQKNPTAFYLCASSMANRGPGSAFFGQGTRLTVV.

DNA for the CDR3: TGTGCCAGCAGCTCGCGAGGCACAGCCCGCACAGATACGCAGTATTTT. This codes for CASSSRGTARTDTQYF. This chain joins TRBV7-8 and TRBJ2-3; D is unresolved. V was clipped by 4 bases and J by 1 base, with 15 bases between them. The CDR3 is 16 amino acids. Germline V gene data show CDR1 as SGHVS and CDR2 as FQNEAQ.

The rearrangement joins TRBV3-1 (or the pseudogene TRBV3-2) to TRBJ1-2; weak D call: TRBD1 (5 bases). The CDR3 consists of 14 residues. Germline CDR1 reads LGHDT; CDR2 reads YNNKEL (reference sequence). V lost 7 bases and J lost 5, with 17 bases in between. As DNA, the CDR3 is TGTGCCAGCAACCGAAGGGGATCAAGATATGGCTACACCTTC. Its protein is CASNRRGSRYGYTF.

J is TRBJ2-2 and V is TRBV9; 10 nucleotides agree with TRBD1. The CDR3 runs 16 residues. Per germline, CDR1 SGDLS and CDR2 YYNGEE. V was clipped by 0 bases and J by 4 bases; unmatched bases: 3. The CDR3 bases are TGTGCCAGCAGCGTAGGGACAGGGGGATCCACCGGGGAGCTGTTTTTT. Its protein is CASSVGTGGSTGELFF.

This chain joins TRBV7-2 and TRBJ1-2, with a weak D call TRBD1 (6 bases). The CDR3 extends over 16 amino acids. Trimming left V 5 bases short and J 2 bases short, with 18 bases between. Looked up from germline, CDR1 is SGHTA and CDR2 is FQGNSA. CDR3 coding DNA: TGTGCCAGCAGCCCGCAAGGGGGACTCCTGAACTATGGCTACACCTTC. It codes for CASSPQGGLLNYGYTF.

The V gene is TRBV6-2 or TRBV6-3, the J gene TRBJ1-1, with a weak D call TRBD1 (5 bases). CDR3 length: 15 amino acids. V was cut by 2 bases and J by 2 bases, with 12 bases left in between. The germline CDR1 and CDR2 sequences are MNHEY and SVGEGT. CDR3 amino acids: CASSYAGRTNTEAFF. For the CDR3, the DNA is TGTGCCAGCAGTTACGCCGGGAGGACAAACACTGAAGCTTTCTTT.

This clone was counted only a few times. For the CDR3, the DNA is TGCGCCAGCAGCCGTGCCGACCTATATAGCAATCAGCCCCAGCATTTT. Translation gives CASSRADLYSNQPQHF. The chain is built from TRBV4-1 and TRBJ1-5; no firm D call. CDR3 length: 16 residues. CDR1 is MGHRA, CDR2 YSYEKL, per germline. Trimming stripped 4 bases from V and 0 bases from J, with 13 bases between.

CDR3 loop: CASSLGGTGNTGELFF. CDR3 DNA: TGTGCCAGCAGCTTAGGTGGGACAGGGAACACCGGGGAGCTGTTTTTT. The J gene is TRBJ2-2, the V gene TRBV11-3; TRBD1 matches at 8 bases. CDR3 length equals 16 residues. Unmatched junction bases numbered 2, after V lost 1 base and J lost 1 base. Germline-derived CDR1 and CDR2 are SGHNT and YENEEA.

V and J are TRBV23-1 and TRBJ2-1, with D perhaps being TRBD1 or TRBD2 (5 bases each). TRBV23-1 is an open reading frame, and its role is uncertain. V lost 3 bases and J lost 4, with 13 bases in between. This CDR3 comprises 15 residues. The CDR3, as DNA: TGCGCCAGCAGTCATCCGGGACGGAGGTACAATGAGCAGTTCTTC. It is translated as CASSHPGRRYNEQFF.

V gene TRBV24-1 combines with J gene TRBJ1-3; 9 bases align to TRBD1. The germline gives CDR1 KGHDR, CDR2 SFDVKD. The CDR3 is made up of 16 amino acids. The ends lost 6 bases at V and 0 bases at J; junction bases unmatched: 5. The CDR3 protein is CATSLQGASSGNTIYF. DNA for the CDR3: TGTGCCACCAGTTTACAGGGGGCGTCCTCTGGAAACACCATATATTTT.

The chain recombines TRBV7-3 with TRBJ2-3; D is uncertain. The CDR3 spans 13 residues. Germline CDR1 reads SGHTA; CDR2 reads FQGTGA. Trimming left V 2 bases short and J 2 bases short, with 5 bases between. The CDR3 sequence: CASSLVPTDTQYF. The CDR3 coding sequence is TGTGCCAGCAGCTTAGTTCCCACAGATACGCAGTATTTT.

This chain connects TRBV5-1 to TRBJ2-3; perhaps TRBD2 as D (6 bases). Germline lookup yields CDR1 SGHRS and CDR2 YFSETQ. V gave up 4 bases and J gave up 2 bases, with 17 bases separating them. The CDR3 runs to 16 residues. The CDR3 sequence: CASSLEGRRHTDTQYF. In nucleotides, the CDR3 is TGCGCCAGCAGCCTGGAGGGGAGAAGACACACAGATACGCAGTATTTT.

This clone was seen only once. The V call is TRBV19, the J call TRBJ1-4; D not certain. The CDR3 is 13 residues long. V dropped 9 bases and J dropped 8 bases, with 16 bases sitting between them. Germline CDR1 LNHDA, CDR2 SQIVND (reference sequence). The DNA of the CDR3 is TGTGCCAGGGATAATCGGTATGTGGAAAAACTGTTTTTT. Protein: CARDNRYVEKLFF.

CDR3 sequence: CASSRRGQGGNQPQHF. DNA for the CDR3: TGTGCCAGCAGCCGCCGAGGGCAGGGTGGCAATCAGCCCCAGCATTTT. The gene calls are TRBV7-2 and TRBJ1-5, with D perhaps matching TRBD1 (5 bases). The CDR3 is 16 amino acids. The V end lost 5 bases, the J end lost 2 bases, and 16 bases lay between the germline ends. CDR1 SGHTA and CDR2 FQGNSA come from the germline V gene.

The chain joins TRBV6-2 or TRBV6-3 to TRBJ2-1, with TRBD2 identical over 13 bases. This CDR3 contains 16 residues. Per germline, CDR1 MNHEY and CDR2 SVGEGT. Germline trimming cut 6 bases from V and 7 bases from J; bases unmatched to any gene: 9. This CDR3 reads CASSGLAGAPSNEQFF. The CDR3 DNA is TGTGCCAGCAGCGGACTAGCGGGGGCCCCCTCGAATGAGCAGTTCTTC.

CDR3 nucleotides: TGTGCCAGCAGCGTAGATCCAGGCCTGAACACTGAAGCTTTCTTT. Translated, it gives CASSVDPGLNTEAFF. The chain carries TRBV9 and TRBJ1-1, with D unresolved. The CDR3 spans 15 residues. V lost 0 bases to trimming and J lost 0 bases, with 9 bases between them. Germline V gene sequence: CDR1 SGDLS, CDR2 YYNGEE.

The rearrangement links TRBV27 to TRBJ2-7, with D hard to call. The CDR3 is made up of 13 amino acids. In germline, CDR1 is MNHEY, CDR2 SMNVEV (reference sequence). The V and J ends lost 5 bases and 2 bases respectively, with 10 bases between them. CDR3 sequence (DNA): TGTGCCAGCAGTCCTTACCCGGCCTACGAGCAGTACTTC. Translated, it gives CASSPYPAYEQYF.

The V gene is TRBV5-1, the J gene TRBJ1-3; D not certain. Germline CDR1 SGHRS, CDR2 YFSETQ. Trimming shortened V by 0 bases and J by 2 bases, and 6 bases separated the two germline ends. The CDR3 loop spans 14 amino acids. The CDR3 DNA follows: TGCGCCAGCAGCTTGGAAGGGCCTGGAAACACCATATATTTT. Its translation: CASSLEGPGNTIYF. Supplemented by reference TRBV5-1 and TRBJ1-3, the full variable domain reads KAGVTQTPRYLIKTRGQQVTLSCSPISGHRSVSWYQQTPGQGLQFLFEYFSETQRNKGNFPGRFSGRQFSNSRSEMNVSTLELGDSALYLCASSLEGPGNTIYFGEGSWLTVV.

The chain has TRBV27 and TRBJ2-7; possible D gene TRBD2, 5 bases. V was clipped by 6 bases and J by 3 bases, with 21 bases between them. Germline V CDR1 and CDR2: MNHEY, SMNVEV (reference sequence). CDR3 size: 16 residues. Here the CDR3 DNA reads TGTGCCAGCAGCCCCGGGGTAACAGTGGTACGCTACGAGCAGTACTTC. It encodes CASSPGVTVVRYEQYF.

The chain couples TRBV15 to TRBJ2-7; D possibly corresponds to TRBD1 (6 bases). V gave up 2 bases and J gave up 4 bases, with 9 bases separating them. Germline CDR1 reads LNHNV; CDR2 reads YYDKDF (reference sequence). The CDR3 length is 13 residues. In DNA form, the CDR3 reads TGTGCCACCAGCAGACCACAGGGATACGAGCAGTACTTC. Its translation: CATSRPQGYEQYF.

This clone has just one count. The gene calls are TRBV7-2 and TRBJ1-3; D gene unclear. V lost 0 bases and J lost 4, with 7 bases in between. CDR3 length: 14 residues. CDR1 and CDR2 (germline): SGHTA, FQGNSA. CDR3 nucleotide sequence: TGTGCCAGCAGCTTAGCGGCGGTAGGAAACACCATATATTTT. It codes for CASSLAAVGNTIYF.